A selection of T cell receptor beta chains follows, all from one sample in a study of response to subunit inactivated influenza vaccine. TCRdb passed the RT-PCR reads through MiXCR, listing each CDR3 protein once. Counted here are 540,000 or so distinct CDR3 sequences, under 15% occurring once; the ten biggest clones make up around 12%. The specimen comprised PBMCs from blood, sampled about 40 days after vaccination. The receptors derive from a man aged 45-60 years who received an inactivated influenza vaccine. CDR3s include the opening cysteine and the closing phenylalanine or tryptophan. D genes are given only for firm matches. Clone size is given for some rows only: seen once, a few or many times, or a class if the clone is expanded.

clone_size,d_call,v_call,j_call,cdr3_nt,cdr3_aa
many,TRBD2,TRBV29-1,TRBJ2-7,TGCAGCGTTGGGGGGACTATAGCCTACGAGCAGTACTTC,CSVGGTIAYEQYF
few,TRBD1,TRBV28,TRBJ2-7,TGTGCCAGCAGTTTATTCAAGGGGGCAACCTACGAGCAGTACTTC,CASSLFKGATYEQYF
.,TRBD1,TRBV7-8,TRBJ2-7,TGTGCCAGCAGCCCAGGGGGTGGGGGTCTCTGGTACGAGCAGTACTTC,CASSPGGGGLWYEQYF
.,TRBD1,TRBV7-2,TRBJ2-3,TGTGCCAGTAGCATGACAGGGGCAGATACGCAGTATTTT,CASSMTGADTQYF
few,.,TRBV7-8,TRBJ2-3,TGTGCCAGCAGCCATGGGCAGGCGCCAGATACGCAGTATTTT,CASSHGQAPDTQYF
few,TRBD2,TRBV6-1,TRBJ2-7,TGTGCCAGCAGGGGATTAGCGGGAGGGAACTACGAGCAGTACTTC,CASRGLAGGNYEQYF
.,.,TRBV3-1,TRBJ2-7,TGTGCCAGCAGCCAGAATCCAGTTTCCTACGAGCAGTACTTC,CASSQNPVSYEQYF
.,TRBD2,TRBV20-1,TRBJ2-7,TGCAGTGTGGGACTAGCGGGAGGATCCTACGAGCAGTACTTC,CSVGLAGGSYEQYF
few,.,TRBV20-1,TRBJ2-7,TGCAGTGCTGACGGGACTCCCGAAGACTACGAGCAGTACTTC,CSADGTPEDYEQYF
.,.,TRBV20-1,TRBJ2-1,TGCAGTGCTAGTCCTAGGGAGCAGTTCTTC,CSASPREQFF
.,.,TRBV7-2,TRBJ2-2,TGTGCCAGCAGCTTAGGTTGGGTGTCCGGGGAGCTGTTTTTT,CASSLGWVSGELFF
few,TRBD1,TRBV20-1,TRBJ2-5,TGCAGTGCTAGAGATCAAGTGACAGGGAATCAAGAGACCCAGTACTTC,CSARDQVTGNQETQYF
.,TRBD2,TRBV7-2,TRBJ2-1,TGTGCCAGCAGCTCTTCTAGCGGGGACTCCCGCCCCCTTTTC,CASSSSSGDSRPLF
many,.,TRBV6-5,TRBJ2-1,TGTGCCAGCAGTTACTCGACGGGTTCTGAGCAGTTCTTC,CASSYSTGSEQFF
many,TRBD2,TRBV3-1,TRBJ2-1,TGTGCCAGCAGCCACCTTCTTGCGGGAGGGGTAGATGAGCAGTTCTTC,CASSHLLAGGVDEQFF
many,.,TRBV18,TRBJ2-7,TGTGCCAGCTCACCACTTCCATACGCCTTGGGGGTCTACGAGCAGTACTTC,CASSPLPYALGVYEQYF
.,.,TRBV20-1,TRBJ2-7,TGCAGTGCTAGATTGGCAGCCTACGAGCAGTACTTC,CSARLAAYEQYF
.,TRBD1,TRBV4-1,TRBJ2-7,TGCGCCAGCAGCCATGGACAGGGGGGATCCTACGAGCAGTACTTC,CASSHGQGGSYEQYF
.,.,TRBV5-1,TRBJ2-6,TGCGCCAGCAGCTTAATGACCTCTGGGGCCAACGTCCTGACTTTC,CASSLMTSGANVLTF
.,.,TRBV5-1,TRBJ1-1,TGCGCCAGCAGCCTAGGCGGGTCCACGTCTCGAATCACTGAAGCTTTCTTT,CASSLGGSTSRITEAFF
.,.,TRBV7-2,TRBJ1-1,TGTGCCAGCAGCTCCGACCCAGGGTTCACTGAAGCTTTCTTT,CASSSDPGFTEAFF
.,TRBD2,TRBV12-3/TRBV12-4,TRBJ2-2,TGTGCCAGCAGGTCTCTAGCGGGGGGGCCGGGGTTTTTT,CASRSLAGGPGFF